This T cell receptor beta chain was found in a study of identical twins. Broader study findings: Monozygotic twins shared more out-of-frame TCR alpha than recombination models predicted. Analyses of zero insertions could be partly confounded by invariant MAIT and iNKT cells. Fewer insertions were carried by abundant cord blood beta clonotypes, but none was seen in memory repertoires.

As to this clonotype: Its target is unknown.

The authors used template switching to add a universal primer site and gave cDNA unique molecular identifiers. MiXCR, applied by TCRdb to the 5' RACE reads, yields one record per CDR3 protein. The data hold a few hundred thousand distinct CDR3 sequences, with nearly 15% observed a single time. The J segment lost 9 bases and the V segment lost 4 bases, leaving 19 bases of the junction unmatched. The CDR3 extends over 19 amino acids. CDR1 and CDR2 from the germline V gene are SGHAT and FQDESV (reference sequence). These records were also assigned to another study, of yellow fever vaccine responses in identical twins.

This TCR derives from a young woman in good health. Input material: CD4+ T cells sorted from blood. V is TRBV11-1 and J is TRBJ2-1; the match to TRBD2 covers 12 bases. The CDR3 DNA reads as TGTGCCAGCAGCTGGACCAACCAACAAGGACTAGCGGGGCATGGTGAGCAGTTCTTC. It is translated as CASSWTNQQGLAGHGEQFF. The full variable domain, rest sourced from reference TRBV11-1 and TRBJ2-1, is EAEVAQSPRYKITEKSQAVAFWCDPISGHATLYWYRQILGQGPELLVQFQDESVVDDSQLPKDRFSAERLKGVDSTLKIQPAELGDSAMYLCASSWTNQQGLAGHGEQFFGPGTRLTVL.